One sample yielded the 10 T cell receptor beta chains listed below, sequenced in a study of regulatory T cells in long-lasting Graves disease (dated by TCRdb to the early 2020s). To prepare the library, multiplex PCR was applied. Reads for this sample came from an Illumina HiSeq 4000. TCR beta libraries were built with iRepertoire HTBI primers and Arm-PCR amplification of CDR3 regions. The raw public data were reprocessed by TCRdb itself: fastp quality trimming at Q25, MiXCR clonotype calling, in-frame beta chains only. Records with the same CDR3 protein are collapsed into one entry carrying the most frequent genes and DNA. The sample contains around 500,000 distinct CDR3 sequences, roughly 13% of them found a single time. Together, the top ten hold roughly a tenth of the sample. This sample's time point label indicates: newly diagnosed GD, antithyroid drugs for less than 3 months. For both TCR sequencing and RNA sequencing, RNA was extracted from PBMCs in TRIzol.

These data are also associated with another study on T cells in Graves' hyperthyroidism and ophthalmopathy.

Sample: peripheral blood mononuclear cells (PBMCs), taken at new diagnosis, from a patient treated with antithyroid drugs. The origin of the receptors is a man between 25 and 39 years old with Graves disease. Donor details come from another sample of the same person, matched by shared clones.

This clonotype was found a few times. V and J are TRBV11-2 and TRBJ2-3, with TRBD2 identical over 8 bases. The CDR3 covers 15 residues. In germline, CDR1 is SGHAT, CDR2 FQNNGV. Trimming at V came to 1 base and at J to 4 bases, leaving 4 bases not matched to a gene. The CDR3 reads CASSLVRGGADTQYF. In nucleotides, the CDR3 is TGTGCCAGCAGCTTAGTCCGGGGGGGAGCAGATACGCAGTATTTT.

This clonotype was detected many times. This chain connects TRBV5-1 to TRBJ1-4; 8 bases are shared with TRBD1. CDR1 is SGHRS, CDR2 YFSETQ, per germline. CDR3 length: 14 residues. Losses at the gene ends were 7 bases for V and 5 bases for J; bases not matched to a gene: 7. The CDR3 DNA follows: TGCGCCAGCCACGAGACAGGGGAGAATGAAAAACTGTTTTTT. Its protein product is CASHETGENEKLFF.

The gene calls are TRBV5-1 and TRBJ1-1, with D possibly TRBD1 on 5 matching bases. The CDR3 extends over 14 amino acids. V dropped 1 base and J dropped 4 bases, with 11 bases sitting between them. The germline gives CDR1 SGHRS, CDR2 YFSETQ. The CDR3 region has the DNA TGCGCCAGCAGCTTGTTTCAGGGCGGCACTGAAGCTTTCTTT. It encodes CASSLFQGGTEAFF.

This clonotype showed up many times. The chain employs TRBV9 and TRBJ2-7; D ambiguous. This CDR3 region has 12 residues. V gave up 1 base and J gave up 0 bases, with 2 bases separating them. CDR1 and CDR2 (germline): SGDLS, YYNGEE. DNA for the CDR3: TGTGCCAGCAGCGTAAACTCCTACGAGCAGTACTTC. Translating it yields CASSVNSYEQYF.

This clonotype was seen a handful of times. This sequence joins TRBV12-3 or TRBV12-4 and TRBJ2-6; the D gene is possibly TRBD2 (5 bases). The CDR3 covers 15 residues. Trimming cost V 4 bases and J 4 bases, with 11 bases left between them. The CDR3 nucleotides read TGTGCCAGCAGTTCCCGGGGTGCGGGGGCCAACGTCCTGACTTTC. Amino acid sequence: CASSSRGAGANVLTF.

The chain combines TRBV2 with TRBJ2-5; no definite D call. The length of the CDR3 is 14 residues. V lost 3 bases and J 11 bases, leaving 19 bases between the germline ends. Germline V gene data show CDR1 as SNHLY and CDR2 as FYNNEI. The CDR3 is CASSEISSYNEQYF. DNA of the CDR3: TGTGCCAGCAGTGAGATCAGCTCCTACAATGAGCAGTACTTC.

As for this clonotype: A far larger clone differs by one base, so this is likely a read error. The V gene is TRBV6-1, the J gene TRBJ2-7, with TRBD2 identical over 9 bases. CDR1 is MNHNS, CDR2 SASEGT, per germline. The CDR3 sequence is 15 residues long. V shed 6 bases and J 7 bases; nucleotides not matched to a gene: 13. The CDR3 loop reads CASRSTSGPYNEQYF. The CDR3 coding sequence is TGTGCCAGCAGGTCCACTAGCGGGCCCTACAATGAGCAGTACTTC.

This clonotype was detected ten times or more. This chain connects TRBV7-9 to TRBJ1-2, with D possibly matching TRBD1 (5 bases). The CDR3 spans 13 residues. V lost 3 bases and J 7 bases, leaving 12 bases between the germline ends. Looked up from germline, CDR1 is SEHNR and CDR2 is FQNEAQ (reference sequence). The CDR3 nucleotides are TGTGCCAGCAGCTTCCCAGGGACGTTTGGCTACACCTTC. Its protein is CASSFPGTFGYTF.

This chain uses TRBV4-1 with TRBJ2-1; 12 positions agree with TRBD2. With 0 bases clipped from V and 9 bases from J, the junction kept 9 bases outside the gene matches. Germline-derived CDR1 and CDR2 are MGHRA and YSYEKL. There are 17 residues in the CDR3. The CDR3 protein is CASSQDLAGGTRAEQFF. The CDR3 region has the DNA TGCGCCAGCAGCCAAGATCTAGCGGGAGGGACCAGGGCTGAGCAGTTCTTC.

This chain uses TRBV9 with TRBJ1-1; D perhaps matches TRBD1 (5 bases). Germline values: CDR1 SGDLS, CDR2 YYNGEE. The V end was cut by 4 bases, the J end by 4 bases, with 11 bases between. The length of the CDR3 is 13 residues. The CDR3 reads CASSRGEGTEAFF. The CDR3 DNA is TGTGCCAGCAGCCGGGGGGAGGGCACTGAAGCTTTCTTT.